A selection of T cell receptor beta chains follows, all from one sample in a study of blood T cell repertoires in COVID-19. Method: immunoSEQ multiplex PCR; TCRdb's copy keeps in-frame clones and lacks some. The profile shows around 300,000 clones, about nine tenths of them singletons. The sequenced material came from peripheral blood. These receptors all stem from a woman in her 40s with acute or convalescent COVID-19. Both conserved end residues are part of each CDR3. Each record gives: V gene, clone size, D gene, J gene, CDR3 protein, CDR3 DNA. A D gene is named only where the DNA matches it firmly. Size is omitted from some rows. Given values are once, few, many or a class for expanded clones.

v_call: TRBV11-2
clone_size: NA
d_call: TRBD1
j_call: TRBJ1-1
cdr3_aa: CASSLGTGVTEAFF
cdr3_nt: TGTGCCAGCAGCCTCGGGACAGGGGTTACTGAAGCTTTCTTT

v_call: TRBV27
clone_size: NA
d_call: NA
j_call: TRBJ1-2
cdr3_aa: CASSSISPAGPSGYGYTF
cdr3_nt: TGTGCCAGCAGTTCCATTTCCCCAGCAGGGCCCTCTGGGTATGGCTACACCTTC

v_call: TRBV11-3
clone_size: NA
d_call: TRBD1
j_call: TRBJ2-2
cdr3_aa: CASSRTGHGELFF
cdr3_nt: TGTGCCAGCAGCCGGACAGGGCACGGGGAGCTGTTTTTT

v_call: TRBV5-1
clone_size: NA
d_call: NA
j_call: TRBJ1-2
cdr3_aa: CASSFHDRNYGYTF
cdr3_nt: TGCGCCAGCAGCTTCCACGACAGGAACTATGGCTACACCTTC

v_call: TRBV4-1
clone_size: few
d_call: TRBD1
j_call: TRBJ1-2
cdr3_aa: CASSPRDRDTYGYTF
cdr3_nt: TGCGCCAGCAGCCCGAGGGACAGGGACACCTATGGCTACACCTTC

v_call: TRBV27
clone_size: once
d_call: NA
j_call: TRBJ1-6
cdr3_aa: CASSYRVLSPLHF
cdr3_nt: TGTGCCAGCAGTTACCGGGTACTGTCACCCCTCCACTTT

v_call: TRBV5-1
clone_size: NA
d_call: NA
j_call: TRBJ1-1
cdr3_aa: CASSFTWFESEAFF
cdr3_nt: TGCGCCAGCAGCTTTACTTGGTTCGAGTCGGAAGCTTTCTTT

v_call: TRBV7-2
clone_size: NA
d_call: TRBD2
j_call: TRBJ2-3
cdr3_aa: CASSLRGGSGDTQYF
cdr3_nt: TGTGCCAGCAGCTTACGGGGGGGCTCCGGGGATACGCAGTATTTT

v_call: TRBV19
clone_size: NA
d_call: NA
j_call: TRBJ1-5
cdr3_aa: CASSMGRVGGQPQHF
cdr3_nt: TGTGCCAGTAGTATGGGCAGAGTGGGAGGTCAGCCCCAGCATTTT

v_call: TRBV2
clone_size: few
d_call: TRBD1
j_call: TRBJ1-2
cdr3_aa: CASRQGAGSGYTF
cdr3_nt: TGTGCCAGCAGACAGGGGGCGGGATCGGGCTACACCTTC

v_call: TRBV19
clone_size: NA
d_call: TRBD1
j_call: TRBJ1-1
cdr3_aa: CASSRRGLGEAFF
cdr3_nt: TGTGCCAGTAGCCGAAGGGGGCTTGGGGAAGCTTTCTTT

v_call: TRBV3-1/TRBV3-2
clone_size: NA
d_call: NA
j_call: TRBJ1-2
cdr3_aa: CASSHHRDNYGYTF
cdr3_nt: TGTGCCAGCAGCCACCACAGGGACAACTATGGCTACACCTTC

v_call: TRBV5-5
clone_size: NA
d_call: TRBD1
j_call: TRBJ1-4
cdr3_aa: CASSLRTGTGDEKLFF
cdr3_nt: TGTGCCAGCAGCCTACGGACCGGGACAGGGGATGAAAAACTGTTTTTT

v_call: TRBV11-3
clone_size: NA
d_call: NA
j_call: TRBJ1-6
cdr3_aa: CASSWEVGHSPLHF
cdr3_nt: TGTGCCAGCAGCTGGGAGGTAGGGCATTCACCCCTCCACTTT

v_call: TRBV6-4
clone_size: many
d_call: TRBD1
j_call: TRBJ2-2
cdr3_aa: CASSESGTGDPGELFF
cdr3_nt: TGTGCCAGCAGTGAGTCCGGGACAGGGGACCCCGGGGAGCTGTTTTTT

v_call: TRBV2
clone_size: NA
d_call: NA
j_call: TRBJ1-6
cdr3_aa: CASSPSSSYNSPLHF
cdr3_nt: TGTGCCAGCAGTCCCTCGAGCTCCTATAATTCACCCCTCCACTTT

v_call: TRBV10-3
clone_size: NA
d_call: TRBD1
j_call: TRBJ1-5
cdr3_aa: CAISEGPTGHSNQPQHF
cdr3_nt: TGTGCCATCAGTGAGGGTCCGACAGGGCATAGCAATCAGCCCCAGCATTTT

v_call: TRBV7-2
clone_size: few
d_call: TRBD1
j_call: TRBJ1-1
cdr3_aa: CASSLSHRGTTEAFF
cdr3_nt: TGTGCCAGCAGCTTAAGTCACAGGGGAACCACTGAAGCTTTCTTT

v_call: TRBV5-1
clone_size: few
d_call: NA
j_call: TRBJ1-2
cdr3_aa: CASSLSGDYGYTF
cdr3_nt: TGCGCCAGCAGCTTGTCAGGGGACTATGGCTACACCTTC

v_call: TRBV10-3
clone_size: NA
d_call: NA
j_call: TRBJ1-3
cdr3_aa: CAITTSSGNTIYF
cdr3_nt: TGTGCCATCACGACTAGCTCTGGAAACACCATATATTTT

v_call: TRBV2
clone_size: NA
d_call: TRBD1
j_call: TRBJ2-2
cdr3_aa: CASRGGTGMSTGELFF
cdr3_nt: TGTGCCAGCAGGGGGGGGACAGGGATGTCGACCGGGGAGCTGTTTTTT

v_call: TRBV14
clone_size: NA
d_call: NA
j_call: TRBJ1-2
cdr3_aa: CASSRNSERGYTF
cdr3_nt: TGTGCCAGCAGCCGCAATTCCGAGAGGGGCTACACCTTC

v_call: TRBV5-1
clone_size: NA
d_call: NA
j_call: TRBJ1-1
cdr3_aa: CASSSAQGNADEAFF
cdr3_nt: TGCGCCAGCAGCTCGGCCCAGGGGAATGCGGATGAAGCTTTCTTT

v_call: TRBV7-2
clone_size: NA
d_call: NA
j_call: TRBJ1-5
cdr3_aa: CASSFGGGGSNQPQHF
cdr3_nt: TGTGCCAGCAGCTTCGGTGGGGGGGGAAGCAATCAGCCCCAGCATTTT

v_call: TRBV9
clone_size: NA
d_call: NA
j_call: TRBJ1-1
cdr3_aa: CASSVGLTGTEAFF
cdr3_nt: TGTGCCAGCAGCGTAGGACTGACGGGGACTGAAGCTTTCTTT

v_call: TRBV10-2
clone_size: NA
d_call: NA
j_call: TRBJ1-2
cdr3_aa: CASSAIRATNYGYTF
cdr3_nt: TGCGCCAGCAGTGCAATTAGAGCTACTAACTATGGCTACACCTTC

v_call: TRBV4-2
clone_size: NA
d_call: TRBD1
j_call: TRBJ1-5
cdr3_aa: CASSPSGQGAGEPQHF
cdr3_nt: TGTGCCAGCAGCCCATCGGGACAGGGGGCTGGAGAGCCCCAGCATTTT

v_call: TRBV2
clone_size: NA
d_call: TRBD2
j_call: TRBJ2-1
cdr3_aa: CASRDQRGGLHEQFF
cdr3_nt: TGTGCCAGCAGGGACCAGCGGGGGGGCCTTCATGAGCAGTTCTTC

v_call: TRBV19
clone_size: NA
d_call: NA
j_call: TRBJ2-6
cdr3_aa: CASMRVGSSGANVLTF
cdr3_nt: TGTGCCAGTATGCGGGTGGGCTCCTCTGGGGCCAACGTCCTGACTTTC

v_call: TRBV5-1
clone_size: NA
d_call: TRBD1
j_call: TRBJ1-2
cdr3_aa: CASSLAQGTAYGYTF
cdr3_nt: TGCGCCAGCAGCTTGGCCCAAGGGACAGCCTATGGCTACACCTTC

v_call: TRBV19
clone_size: NA
d_call: NA
j_call: TRBJ2-1
cdr3_aa: CASSIVGGAGDEQFF
cdr3_nt: TGTGCCAGTAGTATAGTCGGAGGGGCTGGGGATGAGCAGTTCTTC

v_call: TRBV18
clone_size: few
d_call: TRBD2
j_call: TRBJ2-3
cdr3_aa: CASSPTRGGPFDTDTQYF
cdr3_nt: TGTGCCAGCTCACCAACGCGGGGGGGTCCCTTCGACACAGATACGCAGTATTTT

v_call: TRBV9
clone_size: NA
d_call: NA
j_call: TRBJ1-2
cdr3_aa: CASSVVSANYGYTF
cdr3_nt: TGTGCCAGCAGCGTAGTGAGTGCGAATTATGGCTACACCTTC

v_call: TRBV6-5
clone_size: NA
d_call: NA
j_call: TRBJ1-2
cdr3_aa: CASTGQGTPGYTF
cdr3_nt: TGTGCCAGCACCGGGCAGGGGACCCCCGGCTACACCTTC

v_call: TRBV3-1/TRBV3-2
clone_size: NA
d_call: TRBD1
j_call: TRBJ1-3
cdr3_aa: CASSPDRAQGNTIYF
cdr3_nt: TGTGCCAGCAGCCCCGACAGGGCGCAAGGAAACACCATATATTTT

v_call: TRBV10-1
clone_size: NA
d_call: NA
j_call: TRBJ2-1
cdr3_aa: CASSHGAGVAYNEQFF
cdr3_nt: TGCGCCAGCAGCCATGGAGCCGGAGTCGCCTACAATGAGCAGTTCTTC

v_call: TRBV2
clone_size: NA
d_call: TRBD1
j_call: TRBJ1-1
cdr3_aa: CAAGQGGAFF
cdr3_nt: TGTGCCGCCGGACAGGGGGGTGCTTTCTTT

v_call: TRBV9
clone_size: many
d_call: TRBD2
j_call: TRBJ2-2
cdr3_aa: CASSVALAVNTGELFF
cdr3_nt: TGTGCCAGCAGCGTAGCACTAGCGGTTAACACCGGGGAGCTGTTTTTT

v_call: TRBV6-5
clone_size: NA
d_call: NA
j_call: TRBJ2-2
cdr3_aa: CASIVYGLNTGELFF
cdr3_nt: TGTGCCAGCATTGTGTACGGACTAAACACCGGGGAGCTGTTTTTT

v_call: TRBV15
clone_size: NA
d_call: NA
j_call: TRBJ1-1
cdr3_aa: CATSRDGTNTEAFF
cdr3_nt: TGTGCCACCAGCAGAGATGGGACAAACACTGAAGCTTTCTTT

v_call: TRBV27
clone_size: once
d_call: TRBD1
j_call: TRBJ2-1
cdr3_aa: CASSSSGTGYYNEQFF
cdr3_nt: TGTGCCAGCAGTTCGTCCGGGACAGGCTACTACAATGAGCAGTTCTTC

v_call: TRBV3-1/TRBV3-2
clone_size: NA
d_call: NA
j_call: TRBJ1-2
cdr3_aa: CASSQEQGFYGYTF
cdr3_nt: TGTGCCAGCAGCCAAGAACAGGGATTCTATGGCTACACCTTC